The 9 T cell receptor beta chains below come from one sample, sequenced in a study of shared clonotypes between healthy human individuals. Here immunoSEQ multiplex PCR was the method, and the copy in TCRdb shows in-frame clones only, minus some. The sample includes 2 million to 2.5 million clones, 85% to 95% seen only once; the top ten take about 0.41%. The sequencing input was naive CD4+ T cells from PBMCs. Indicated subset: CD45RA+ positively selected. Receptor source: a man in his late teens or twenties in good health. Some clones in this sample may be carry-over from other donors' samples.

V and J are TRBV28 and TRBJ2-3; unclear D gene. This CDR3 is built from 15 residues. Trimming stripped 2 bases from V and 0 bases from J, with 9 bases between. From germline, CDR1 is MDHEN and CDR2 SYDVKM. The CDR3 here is CASSLGQFSTDTQYF. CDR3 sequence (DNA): TGTGCCAGCAGTTTAGGCCAGTTTAGCACAGATACGCAGTATTTT.

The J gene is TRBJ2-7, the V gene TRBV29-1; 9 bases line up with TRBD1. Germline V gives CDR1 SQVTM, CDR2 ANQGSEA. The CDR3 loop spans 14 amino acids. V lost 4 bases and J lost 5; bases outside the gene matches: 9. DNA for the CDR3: TGCAGCGTTGTCTTGGGGGGACAGGGTAACGAGCAGTACTTC. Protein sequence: CSVVLGGQGNEQYF.

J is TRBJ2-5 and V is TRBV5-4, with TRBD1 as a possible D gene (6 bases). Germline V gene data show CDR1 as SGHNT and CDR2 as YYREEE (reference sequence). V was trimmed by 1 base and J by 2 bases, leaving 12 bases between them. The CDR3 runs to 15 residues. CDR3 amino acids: CASSLKQGPQETQYF. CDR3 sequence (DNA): TGTGCCAGCAGCTTGAAACAGGGTCCTCAAGAGACCCAGTACTTC.

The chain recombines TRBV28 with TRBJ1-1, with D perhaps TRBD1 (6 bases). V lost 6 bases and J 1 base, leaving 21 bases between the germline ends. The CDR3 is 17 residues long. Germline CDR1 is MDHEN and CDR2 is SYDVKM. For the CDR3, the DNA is TGTGCCAGCAGATCTAGGACAGACCCCAGCAAGAACACTGAAGCTTTCTTT. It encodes CASRSRTDPSKNTEAFF.

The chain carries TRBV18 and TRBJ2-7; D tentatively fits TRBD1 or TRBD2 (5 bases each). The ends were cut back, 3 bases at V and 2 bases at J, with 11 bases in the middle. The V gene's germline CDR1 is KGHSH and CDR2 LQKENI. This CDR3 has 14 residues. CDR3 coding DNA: TGTGCCAGCTCACCTTCCGGGACCCCCTACGAGCAGTACTTC. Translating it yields CASSPSGTPYEQYF. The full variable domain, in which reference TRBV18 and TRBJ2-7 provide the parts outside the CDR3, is NAGVMQNPRHLVRRRGQEARLRCSPMKGHSHVYWYRQLPEEGLKFMVYLQKENIIDESGMPKERFSAEFPKEGPSILRIQQVVRGDSAAYFCASSPSGTPYEQYFGPGTRLTVT.

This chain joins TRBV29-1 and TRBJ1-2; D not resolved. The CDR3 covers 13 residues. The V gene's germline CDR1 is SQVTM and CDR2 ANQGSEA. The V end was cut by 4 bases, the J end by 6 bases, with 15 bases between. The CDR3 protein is CSVAREILNGYTF. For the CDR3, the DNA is TGCAGCGTTGCGAGGGAAATTTTGAATGGCTACACCTTC.

CDR3: CASSHSMERGNTIYF. The CDR3 nucleotides are TGTGCCAGCAGCCATTCTATGGAACGTGGAAACACCATATATTTT. The chain recombines TRBV4-2 with TRBJ1-3, with D uncertain. The germline V and J ends were trimmed by 3 bases and 3 bases, with 12 bases remaining between them. Germline V gene sequence: CDR1 LGHNA, CDR2 YNFKEQ. The CDR3 contains 15 residues.

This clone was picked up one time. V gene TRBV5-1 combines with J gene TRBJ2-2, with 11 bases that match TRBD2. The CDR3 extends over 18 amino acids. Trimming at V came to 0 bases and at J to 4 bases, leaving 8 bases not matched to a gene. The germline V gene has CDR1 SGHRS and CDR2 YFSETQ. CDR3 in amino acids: CASSLVGSGRAGTGELFF. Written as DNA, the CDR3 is TGCGCCAGCAGCTTGGTTGGTAGCGGGAGGGCCGGCACCGGGGAGCTGTTTTTT.

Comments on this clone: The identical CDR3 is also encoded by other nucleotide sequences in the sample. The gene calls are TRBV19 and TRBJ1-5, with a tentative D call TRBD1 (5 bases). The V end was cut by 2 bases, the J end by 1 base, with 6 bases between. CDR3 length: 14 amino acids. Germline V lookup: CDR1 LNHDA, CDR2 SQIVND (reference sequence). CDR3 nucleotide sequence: TGTGCCAGTAGTATACGACAGAGCAATCAGCCCCAGCATTTT. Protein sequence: CASSIRQSNQPQHF.